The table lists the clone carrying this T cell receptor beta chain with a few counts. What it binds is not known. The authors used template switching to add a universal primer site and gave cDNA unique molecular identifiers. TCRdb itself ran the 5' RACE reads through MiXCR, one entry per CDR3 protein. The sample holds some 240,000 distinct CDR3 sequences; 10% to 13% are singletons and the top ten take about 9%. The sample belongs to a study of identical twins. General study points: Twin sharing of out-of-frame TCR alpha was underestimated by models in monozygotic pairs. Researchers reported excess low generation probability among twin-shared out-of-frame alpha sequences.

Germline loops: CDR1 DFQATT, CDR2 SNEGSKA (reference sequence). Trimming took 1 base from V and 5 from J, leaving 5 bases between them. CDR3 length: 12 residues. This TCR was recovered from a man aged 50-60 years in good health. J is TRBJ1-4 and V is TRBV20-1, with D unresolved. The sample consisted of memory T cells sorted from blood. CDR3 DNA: TGCAGTGCTAGAGCCCCCAATGAAAAACTGTTTTTT. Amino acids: CSARAPNEKLFF.